Below are 19 T cell receptor beta chains sequenced from a single sample in a study of patients and donors after allogeneic stem cell transplantation. TCRdb recomputed calls from the RT-PCR reads with MiXCR, one row per CDR3 protein. There are approximately 430,000 distinct CDR3 sequences in the sample; 15% to 20% occur only once, and 7.2% lies in the top ten. The sequencing sample was made of blood, either unsorted or a sorted T cell fraction (not recorded which). These receptors came from a human donor who was either an allogeneic HSCT recipient or a stem cell or donor lymphocyte infusion donor (not recorded which). It is not recorded whose cells these are; they may come from a transplant donor.

V gene TRBV24-1 combines with J gene TRBJ2-1; D is possibly TRBD2 (6 bases). Germline CDR1 and CDR2: KGHDR and SFDVKD. This CDR3 has 13 residues. Trimming removed 5 bases from V and 10 bases from J, with 14 bases in between. Here the CDR3 reads CATSVAGLEEQFF. Written as DNA, the CDR3 is TGTGCCACCAGTGTTGCGGGGCTGGAGGAGCAGTTCTTC.

This clonotype was seen a handful of times. The chain combines TRBV7-9 with TRBJ2-5, with D possibly called TRBD1 or TRBD2 (5 bases each). V was cut by 4 bases and J by 2 bases, with 14 bases left in between. The CDR3 covers 15 residues. Germline V CDR1 and CDR2: SEHNR, FQNEAQ (reference sequence). CDR3 nucleotide sequence: TGTGCCAGCAGCTCAGGGACGGTGACTCAAGAGACCCAGTACTTC. It translates to CASSSGTVTQETQYF.

The table lists this clonotype with a few counts. The chain has TRBV20-1 and TRBJ2-7, with a tentative D call TRBD1 (6 bases). Trimming left V 6 bases short and J 0 bases short, with 15 bases between. The CDR3 sequence is 14 residues long. In germline, CDR1 is DFQATT, CDR2 SNEGSKA (reference sequence). CDR3 sequence reads: CSAWGHQSSYEQYF. As DNA, the CDR3 is TGCAGTGCCTGGGGACACCAGAGCTCCTACGAGCAGTACTTC.

This clonotype showed up just a few times. The rearrangement joins TRBV12-3 or TRBV12-4 to TRBJ2-2, with D perhaps matching TRBD2 (6 bases). This CDR3 region has 17 residues. Trimming shortened V by 6 bases and J by 0 bases, and 17 bases separated the two germline ends. In DNA, the CDR3 is TGTGCCAGCAGGATACTCGGACTAACTCCGAACACCGGGGAGCTGTTTTTT. Amino acids: CASRILGLTPNTGELFF.

This clonotype showed up just a few times. The chain uses TRBV7-2 and TRBJ1-6; D not resolved. Per germline, CDR1 SGHTA and CDR2 FQGNSA. Trimming pared 4 bases from V and 9 bases from J, leaving 16 bases between. This CDR3 comprises 15 residues. The CDR3 region is CASSSADGIGSPLHF. CDR3 DNA sequence: TGTGCCAGCAGCTCGGCGGACGGAATAGGTTCACCCCTCCACTTT.

This clonotype was counted many times. CDR3 sequence: CASSLRGQNNSPLHF. The DNA for the CDR3 is TGTGCCAGCAGCCTCAGGGGGCAAAATAATTCACCCCTCCACTTT. The J gene is TRBJ1-6, the V gene TRBV7-3; TRBD1 agrees at 8 bases. Germline trimming cut 5 bases from V and 5 bases from J; bases unmatched to any gene: 5. There are 15 residues in the CDR3. Germline V gene lookup returns CDR1 SGHTA and CDR2 FQGTGA.

This clonotype came up a few times. This chain links TRBV29-1 with TRBJ2-7, with 11 positions matching TRBD1. The germline V gene has CDR1 SQVTM and CDR2 ANQGSEA. Trimming cost V 6 bases and J 2 bases; bases outside gene matches: 15. This CDR3 has 17 amino acids. The CDR3 is CSVLDRGRLSGTYEQYF. DNA of the CDR3: TGCAGCGTCTTGGACAGGGGGCGCCTTTCGGGCACCTACGAGCAGTACTTC.

The chain combines TRBV12-3 or TRBV12-4 with TRBJ2-1; 10 nucleotides align to TRBD2. J gave up 8 bases and V 6 bases, and 4 bases lay outside the gene matches. This CDR3 contains 13 residues. The CDR3 DNA reads TGTGCCAGCAGGGCGGGACTAGCGCATGAGCAGTTCTTC. Translation: CASRAGLAHEQFF.

This clonotype appeared many times. J is TRBJ2-3 and V is TRBV20-1; D possibly uses TRBD1 or TRBD2 (6 bases each). Germline V gene sequence: CDR1 DFQATT, CDR2 SNEGSKA (reference sequence). CDR3 length equals 14 residues. The germline V and J ends were trimmed by 3 bases and 4 bases, with 14 bases remaining between them. The CDR3 region has the DNA TGCAGTGCTAGGCGAGGGGGGTCCCCAGATACGCAGTATTTT. Its protein is CSARRGGSPDTQYF.

The J gene is TRBJ2-7, the V gene TRBV20-1; TRBD2 matches 8 bases. V shed 5 bases, J shed 5 bases, and the junction held 8 bases outside the gene matches. Germline CDR1 is DFQATT and CDR2 is SNEGSKA (reference sequence). The CDR3 has 13 residues. CDR3 nucleotides: TGCAGTGCTCCTTTTAGCGGGATTCACGAGCAGTACTTC. Its translation: CSAPFSGIHEQYF.

This clonotype was seen only a few times. The chain carries TRBV19 and TRBJ2-7; 9 bases fit TRBD2. With V trimmed by 5 bases and J by 2 bases, 7 bases remained unmatched. The CDR3 covers 15 residues. CDR1 and CDR2 from the germline V gene are LNHDA and SQIVND (reference sequence). Written as DNA, the CDR3 is TGTGCCAGTAGTGTGTCTAGCGGGGTAACCTACGAGCAGTACTTC. Protein sequence: CASSVSSGVTYEQYF.

This chain links TRBV18 with TRBJ1-1; 8 bases are a match to TRBD1. Looked up from germline, CDR1 is KGHSH and CDR2 is LQKENI. After removal of 3 bases from V and 4 bases from J, the junction contained 4 bases not matched to a gene. CDR3 size: 14 residues. The DNA of the CDR3 is TGTGCCAGCTCACCTCGACAGGGGCCCACTGAAGCTTTCTTT. It encodes CASSPRQGPTEAFF.

This clonotype was picked up many times. CDR3 DNA: TGTGCCAGCAGTTTTAAAGCAAGGGGATCCTACAATGAGCAGTTCTTC. Its translation is CASSFKARGSYNEQFF. V usage is TRBV12-3 or TRBV12-4 and J usage is TRBJ2-1, with D perhaps TRBD1 (5 bases). The CDR3 extends over 16 amino acids. Trimming took 3 bases from V and 1 from J, leaving 13 bases between them.

The rearrangement links TRBV15 to TRBJ2-5; D not resolved. V dropped 0 bases and J dropped 4 bases, with 3 bases sitting between them. This CDR3 is built from 12 residues. The germline gives CDR1 LNHNV, CDR2 YYDKDF (reference sequence). The CDR3 spells CATSRDVETQYF. In DNA, the CDR3 is TGTGCCACCAGCAGAGACGTAGAGACCCAGTACTTC. Filled out from reference TRBV15 and TRBJ2-5, the complete variable domain reads DAMVIQNPRYQVTQFGKPVTLSCSQTLNHNVMYWYQQKSSQAPKLLFHYYDKDFNNEADTPDNFQSRRPNTSFCFLDIRSPGLGDTAMYLCATSRDVETQYFGPGTRLLVL.

This clonotype has just a few counts. V usage is TRBV6-1 and J usage is TRBJ1-4, with 7 bases aligning to TRBD1. The V and J ends lost 2 bases and 0 bases, in that order; junction bases with no gene match: 6. The CDR3 runs 17 residues. The germline CDR1 and CDR2 sequences are MNHNS and SASEGT. The CDR3 DNA reads TGTGCCAGCAGTGAACCAGGGGGTGGTGCAACTAATGAAAAACTGTTTTTT. Protein: CASSEPGGGATNEKLFF.

This clonotype was counted many times. The rearrangement links TRBV11-2 to TRBJ2-7; D gene unclear. The germline V and J ends were trimmed by 2 bases and 0 bases, with 11 bases remaining between them. Germline V gene lookup returns CDR1 SGHAT and CDR2 FQNNGV. The CDR3 is 15 residues long. CDR3 coding DNA: TGTGCCAGCAGCTTAAGGCTTTTTACCTCCTACGAGCAGTACTTC. Protein: CASSLRLFTSYEQYF.

The rearrangement joins TRBV5-1 to TRBJ2-2, with TRBD1 matching over 9 bases. This CDR3 is 15 amino acids long. Germline V gives CDR1 SGHRS, CDR2 YFSETQ. V trimming: 7 bases; J trimming: 5 bases; junction bases outside the gene matches: 9. Here the CDR3 DNA reads TGCGCCAGCCTCCCCGGGACAGGGCGTACCGGGGAGCTGTTTTTT. This encodes CASLPGTGRTGELFF.

The gene calls are TRBV7-2 and TRBJ2-2; no clear D. The CDR3 totals 16 residues. Germline V gene data show CDR1 as SGHTA and CDR2 as FQGNSA. Trimming stripped 0 bases from V and 1 base from J, with 9 bases between. The CDR3 sequence: CASSLARPGNTGELFF. DNA for the CDR3: TGTGCCAGCAGCTTAGCCCGTCCGGGGAACACCGGGGAGCTGTTTTTT.

The J gene is TRBJ2-7, the V gene TRBV20-1; 8 positions agree with TRBD2. From germline, CDR1 is DFQATT and CDR2 SNEGSKA (reference sequence). This CDR3 contains 15 residues. V shed 6 bases, J shed 5 bases, and the junction held 15 bases outside the gene matches. The CDR3 coding sequence is TGCAGTGCCCTCCGAGGACTAGCTAATCTGAACGAGCAGTACTTC. Its protein is CSALRGLANLNEQYF.